The 11 T cell receptor beta chains below come from one sample, sequenced in a study of identical twins. MiXCR was run by TCRdb on the 5' RACE reads, yielding one entry per CDR3 protein. The repertoire holds 1.5 million to 2 million distinct CDR3 sequences, with under 35% as singletons. What was sequenced was cord blood. The origin of the receptors is a newborn girl in good health.

Comment on this clonotype: A read error may be the cause here, since a much bigger clone is one base away. The chain couples TRBV29-1 to TRBJ2-1; TRBD2 aligns across 8 bases. The germline gives CDR1 SQVTM, CDR2 ANQGSEA. This CDR3 has 14 residues. The CDR3 DNA sequence: TGCAGCATTGATGCGCCTAGCGGGCTAAATGAGCAGTTCTTC. This encodes CSIDAPSGLNEQFF.

This clonotype was counted only a few times. The chain joins TRBV19 to TRBJ2-1; D gene ambiguous. CDR3 length: 15 amino acids. CDR1 and CDR2 from the germline V gene are LNHDA and SQIVND (reference sequence). Trimming cost V 1 base and J 3 bases, with 10 bases left between them. CDR3 nucleotide sequence: TGTGCCAGTAGTATAGCGAGAGCTTACTACAATGAGCAGTTCTTC. Its protein product is CASSIARAYYNEQFF.

V is TRBV12-3 or TRBV12-4 and J is TRBJ2-7, with D hard to call. CDR3 length equals 13 residues. The V end lost 6 bases, the J end lost 1 base, and 10 bases lay between the germline ends. CDR3 in amino acids: CASRNTRSYEQYF. The CDR3 DNA is TGTGCCAGCAGGAATACAAGATCCTACGAGCAGTACTTC.

The chain links TRBV25-1 to TRBJ2-7, with D tentatively TRBD2 (6 bases). This CDR3 has 15 amino acids. V gave up 4 bases and J gave up 1 base, with 14 bases separating them. Germline lookup yields CDR1 MGHDK and CDR2 SYGVNS. The CDR3 here is CASSGGVEGSYEQYF. The CDR3 DNA sequence: TGTGCCAGCAGTGGGGGGGTGGAGGGATCCTACGAGCAGTACTTC.

In this sample, this clonotype turned up a few times. V gene TRBV12-5 combines with J gene TRBJ2-6, with 7 bases identical to TRBD1. The V gene end was trimmed by 0 bases and the J gene end by 0 bases; junction bases not matched to a gene: 5. Germline CDR1 is LGHNT and CDR2 is FRNRAP. This CDR3 is 18 amino acids long. The CDR3 nucleotides are TGTGCTAGTGGTTTGGTACATCCAGGGGGCTCTGGGGCCAACGTCCTGACTTTC. Its translation: CASGLVHPGGSGANVLTF.

This clonotype showed up just a few times. V and J are TRBV7-9 and TRBJ1-6, with D perhaps TRBD1 (5 bases). The CDR3 sequence is 15 residues long. V gave up 7 bases and J gave up 0 bases, with 10 bases separating them. Germline loops: CDR1 SEHNR, CDR2 FQNEAQ (reference sequence). The CDR3 sequence is CASNVDSSYNSPLHF. CDR3 in DNA: TGTGCCAGCAACGTAGACAGCTCCTATAATTCACCCCTCCACTTT.

This clonotype occurred many times. V gene TRBV12-3 or TRBV12-4 combines with J gene TRBJ2-1; a possible D gene is TRBD1 (7 bases). V lost 6 bases and J 2 bases, leaving 17 bases between the germline ends. The CDR3 totals 16 residues. DNA of the CDR3: TGTGCCAGCAGCCTAAGACAGGGAGGAACCTACAATGAGCAGTTCTTC. Its translation: CASSLRQGGTYNEQFF.

This clonotype was recorded a few times. This may be a read error: a much more frequent sequence differs by one nucleotide. The gene calls are TRBV4-2 and TRBJ2-3; TRBD2 aligns across 7 bases. This CDR3 has 12 amino acids. With V trimmed by 4 bases and J by 10 bases, 5 bases remained unmatched. Looked up from germline, CDR1 is LGHNA and CDR2 is YNFKEQ. The CDR3 spells CASSPAGDAQYF. CDR3 nucleotide sequence: TGTGCCAGCAGCCCGGCGGGGGATGCGCAGTATTTT.

This rearrangement joins TRBV12-3 or TRBV12-4 to TRBJ2-3; D is undetermined. CDR3 length equals 11 residues. V shed 7 bases and J shed 3 bases, with 5 bases lying between them. CDR3 coding DNA: TGTGCCAGCACCGCTACAGATACGCAGTATTTT. As protein: CASTATDTQYF.

There are a few counts of this clonotype. This rearrangement joins TRBV7-9 to TRBJ1-6; TRBD1 matches at 8 bases. The CDR3 loop spans 16 amino acids. Germline V gene lookup returns CDR1 SEHNR and CDR2 FQNEAQ (reference sequence). V gave up 0 bases and J gave up 7 bases; unmatched junction bases: 5. Written as DNA, the CDR3 is TGTGCCAGCAGCTTAGCCTCCGGGACAGGAAATTCACCCCTCCACTTT. This codes for CASSLASGTGNSPLHF.

About this clonotype: A read error may account for a junction end that differs from germline. The chain joins TRBV9 to TRBJ2-5, with 11 bases lining up with TRBD2. CDR3 length: 16 amino acids. The V gene's germline CDR1 is SGDLS and CDR2 YYNGEE. CDR3 loop: CASSTRTSGPVQTQSF. Here the CDR3 DNA reads TGTGCCAGCAGCACCAGGACTAGCGGGCCCGTTCAGACCCAGTCCTTC.